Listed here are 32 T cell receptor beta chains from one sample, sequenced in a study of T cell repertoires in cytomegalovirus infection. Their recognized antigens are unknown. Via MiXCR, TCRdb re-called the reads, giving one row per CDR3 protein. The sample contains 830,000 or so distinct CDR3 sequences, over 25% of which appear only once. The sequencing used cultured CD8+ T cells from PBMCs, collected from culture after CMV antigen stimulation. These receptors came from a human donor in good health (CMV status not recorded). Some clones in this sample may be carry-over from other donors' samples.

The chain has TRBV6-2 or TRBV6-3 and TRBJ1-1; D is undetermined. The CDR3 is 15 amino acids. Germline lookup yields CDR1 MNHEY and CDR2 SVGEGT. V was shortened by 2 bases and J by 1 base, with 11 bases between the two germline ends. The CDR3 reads CASSYAPGKNTEAFF. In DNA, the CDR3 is TGTGCCAGCAGTTACGCACCAGGAAAGAACACTGAAGCTTTCTTT.

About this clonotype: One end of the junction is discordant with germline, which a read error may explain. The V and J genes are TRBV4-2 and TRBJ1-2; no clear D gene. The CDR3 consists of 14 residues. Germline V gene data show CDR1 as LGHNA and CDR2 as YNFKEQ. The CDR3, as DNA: TGTGCCAGCAGCCAAGAATCGCCAGGTTATGGCCACACCTTC. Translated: CASSQESPGYGHTF.

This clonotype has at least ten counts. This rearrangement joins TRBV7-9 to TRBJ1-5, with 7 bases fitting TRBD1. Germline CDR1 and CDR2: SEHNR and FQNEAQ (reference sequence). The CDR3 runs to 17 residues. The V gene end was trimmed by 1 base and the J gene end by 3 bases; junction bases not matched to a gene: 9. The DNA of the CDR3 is TGTGCCAGCAGCTTAGGCAGGGGAGGACAGGACAATCAGCCCCAGCATTTT. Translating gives CASSLGRGGQDNQPQHF.

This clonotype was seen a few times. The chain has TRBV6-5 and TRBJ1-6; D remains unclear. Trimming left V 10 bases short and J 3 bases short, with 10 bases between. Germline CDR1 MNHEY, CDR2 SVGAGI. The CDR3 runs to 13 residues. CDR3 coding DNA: TGTGCCACCTCGGACGGCTATAATTCACCCCTCCACTTT. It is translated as CATSDGYNSPLHF.

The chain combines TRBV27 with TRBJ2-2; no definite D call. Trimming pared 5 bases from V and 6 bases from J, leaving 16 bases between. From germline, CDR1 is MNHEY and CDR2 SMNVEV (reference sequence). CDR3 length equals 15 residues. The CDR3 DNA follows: TGTGCCAGCAGTGTAGGCAGTGTTGGTTCCGGGGAGCTGTTTTTT. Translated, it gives CASSVGSVGSGELFF.

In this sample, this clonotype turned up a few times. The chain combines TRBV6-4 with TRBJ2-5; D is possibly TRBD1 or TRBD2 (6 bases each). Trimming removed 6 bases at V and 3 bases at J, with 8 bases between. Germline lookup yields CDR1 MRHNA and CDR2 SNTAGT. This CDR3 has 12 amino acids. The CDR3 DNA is TGTGCCAGCAGGAGGGGGGAAGAGACCCAGTACTTC. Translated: CASRRGEETQYF.

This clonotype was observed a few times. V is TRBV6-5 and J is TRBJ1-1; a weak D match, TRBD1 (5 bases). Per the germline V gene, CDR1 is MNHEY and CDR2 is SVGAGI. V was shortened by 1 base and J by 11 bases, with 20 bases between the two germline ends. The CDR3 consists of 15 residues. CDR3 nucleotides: TGTGCCAGCAGTTACTTAGGGACCGCCGGATCCGAGGCTTTCTTT. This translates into CASSYLGTAGSEAFF.

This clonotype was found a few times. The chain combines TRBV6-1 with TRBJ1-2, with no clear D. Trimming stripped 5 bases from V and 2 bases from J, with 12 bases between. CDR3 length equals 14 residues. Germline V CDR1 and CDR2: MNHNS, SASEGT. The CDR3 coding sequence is TGTGCCAGCAGTACCCTGGGAGAAAACTATGGCTACACCTTC. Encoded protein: CASSTLGENYGYTF.

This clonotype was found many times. The CDR3 nucleotides read TGTGCCAGCACCGGACAGGGCACCTACAATGAGCAGTTCTTC. This translates into CASTGQGTYNEQFF. This sequence joins TRBV7-2 and TRBJ2-1, with TRBD1 matching 8 bases. V gave up 7 bases and J gave up 2 bases; unmatched junction bases: 4. CDR1 is SGHTA and CDR2 is FQGNSA in the germline V gene. The CDR3 consists of 14 residues.

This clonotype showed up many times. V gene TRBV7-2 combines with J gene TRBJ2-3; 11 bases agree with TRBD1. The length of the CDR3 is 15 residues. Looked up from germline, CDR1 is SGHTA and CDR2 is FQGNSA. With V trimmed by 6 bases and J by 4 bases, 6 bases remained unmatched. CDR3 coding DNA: TGTGCCAGCAGACCTCCGGGACAGGGGGCAGATACGCAGTATTTT. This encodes CASRPPGQGADTQYF.

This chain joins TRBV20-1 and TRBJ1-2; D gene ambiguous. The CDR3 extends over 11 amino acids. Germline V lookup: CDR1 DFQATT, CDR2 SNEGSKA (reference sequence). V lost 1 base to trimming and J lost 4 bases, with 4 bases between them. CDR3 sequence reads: CSARGVYGYTF. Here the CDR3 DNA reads TGCAGTGCTAGAGGGGTCTATGGCTACACCTTC.

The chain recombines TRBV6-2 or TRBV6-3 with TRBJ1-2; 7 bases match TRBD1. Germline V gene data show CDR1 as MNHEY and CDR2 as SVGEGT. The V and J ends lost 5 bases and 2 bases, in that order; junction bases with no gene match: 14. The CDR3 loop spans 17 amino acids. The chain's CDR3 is CASSLLPPGQRNYGYTF. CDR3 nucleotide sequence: TGTGCCAGCAGTCTTCTGCCTCCGGGACAGCGAAACTATGGCTACACCTTC.

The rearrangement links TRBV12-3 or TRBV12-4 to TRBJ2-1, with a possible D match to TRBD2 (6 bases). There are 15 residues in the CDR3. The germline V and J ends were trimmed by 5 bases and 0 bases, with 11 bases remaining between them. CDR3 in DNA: TGTGCCAGCAGTGGGACTTCTCGCTCCTACAATGAGCAGTTCTTC. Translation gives CASSGTSRSYNEQFF.

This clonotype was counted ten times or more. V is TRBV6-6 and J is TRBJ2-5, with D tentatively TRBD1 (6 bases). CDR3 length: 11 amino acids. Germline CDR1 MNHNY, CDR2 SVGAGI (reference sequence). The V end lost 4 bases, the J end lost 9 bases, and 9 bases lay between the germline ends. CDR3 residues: CASSSGEAQYF. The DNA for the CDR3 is TGTGCCAGCAGTTCAGGGGAAGCCCAGTACTTC.

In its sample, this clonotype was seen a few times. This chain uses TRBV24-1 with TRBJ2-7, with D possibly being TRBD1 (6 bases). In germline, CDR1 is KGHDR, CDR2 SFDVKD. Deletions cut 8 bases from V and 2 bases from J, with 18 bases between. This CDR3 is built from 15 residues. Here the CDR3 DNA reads TGTGCCACCACTCCTCCGGGCAGGGGAGCCTACGAGCAGTACTTC. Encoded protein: CATTPPGRGAYEQYF.

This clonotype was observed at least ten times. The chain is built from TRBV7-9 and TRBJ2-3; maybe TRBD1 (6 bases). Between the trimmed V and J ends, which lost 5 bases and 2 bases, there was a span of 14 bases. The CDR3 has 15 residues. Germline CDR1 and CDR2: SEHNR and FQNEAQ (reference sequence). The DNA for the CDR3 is TGTGCCAGCAGCGCTTTAGGGGACAACACAGATACGCAGTATTTT. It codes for CASSALGDNTDTQYF.

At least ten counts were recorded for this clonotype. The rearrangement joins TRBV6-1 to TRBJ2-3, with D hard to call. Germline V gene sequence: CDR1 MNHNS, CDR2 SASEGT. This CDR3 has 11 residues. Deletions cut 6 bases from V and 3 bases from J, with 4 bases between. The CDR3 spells CASSRTDTQYF. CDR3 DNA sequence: TGTGCCAGCAGCCGGACAGATACGCAGTATTTT.

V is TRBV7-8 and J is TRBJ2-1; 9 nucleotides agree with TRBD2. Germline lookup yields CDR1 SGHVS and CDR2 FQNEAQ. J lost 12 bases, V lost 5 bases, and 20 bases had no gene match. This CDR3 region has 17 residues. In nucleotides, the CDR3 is TGTGCCAGCAGCCCCGCGGGCGGGGGGGCCGGCTCCGTAGGGCAGTTCTTC. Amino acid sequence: CASSPAGGGAGSVGQFF.

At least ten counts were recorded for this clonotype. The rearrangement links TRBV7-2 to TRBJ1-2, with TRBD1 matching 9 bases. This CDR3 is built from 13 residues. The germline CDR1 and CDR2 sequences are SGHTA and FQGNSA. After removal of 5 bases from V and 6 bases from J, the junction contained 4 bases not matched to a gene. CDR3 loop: CASSVGTGHGYTF. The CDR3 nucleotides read TGTGCCAGCAGCGTCGGGACAGGGCATGGCTACACCTTC.

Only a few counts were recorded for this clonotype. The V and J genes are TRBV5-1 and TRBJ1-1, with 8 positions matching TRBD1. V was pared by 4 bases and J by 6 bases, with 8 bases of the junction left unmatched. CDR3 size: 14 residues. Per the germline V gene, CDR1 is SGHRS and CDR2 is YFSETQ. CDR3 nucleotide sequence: TGCGCCAGCAGCCCGGGCGACAGGGGATCTGAAGCTTTCTTT. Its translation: CASSPGDRGSEAFF.

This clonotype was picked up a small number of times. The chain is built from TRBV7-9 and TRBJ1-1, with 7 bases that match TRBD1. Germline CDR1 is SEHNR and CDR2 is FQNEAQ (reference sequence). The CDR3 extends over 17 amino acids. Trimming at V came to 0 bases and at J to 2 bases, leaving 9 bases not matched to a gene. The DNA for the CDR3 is TGTGCCAGCAGCTTAGCCAGGACAGGCCCACTTAACACTGAAGCTTTCTTT. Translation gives CASSLARTGPLNTEAFF.

In nucleotides, the CDR3 is TGTGCCAGTCAGCTGGGCCGGGCTAGCGGGGAAAATGAGCAGTTCTTC. Protein: CASQLGRASGENEQFF. V is TRBV7-9 and J is TRBJ2-1, with 9 bases fitting TRBD2. This CDR3 region has 16 residues. V gave up 9 bases and J gave up 7 bases; unmatched junction bases: 16. Germline V lookup: CDR1 SEHNR, CDR2 FQNEAQ (reference sequence).

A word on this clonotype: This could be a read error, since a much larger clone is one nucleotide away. The CDR3 here is CASSLNRVDSPLHF. The DNA for the CDR3 is TGTGCCAGCAGCTTAAACAGGGTGGATTCACCCCTCCACTTT. J is TRBJ1-6 and V is TRBV7-6; D is perhaps TRBD1 (6 bases). Germline CDR1 SGHVS, CDR2 FNYEAQ. The CDR3 totals 14 residues. V shed 2 bases and J shed 8 bases, with 10 bases lying between them.

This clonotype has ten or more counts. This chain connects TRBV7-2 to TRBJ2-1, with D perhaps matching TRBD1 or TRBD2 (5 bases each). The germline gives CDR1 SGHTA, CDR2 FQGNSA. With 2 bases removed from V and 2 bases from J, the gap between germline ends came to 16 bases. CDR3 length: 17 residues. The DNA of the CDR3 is TGTGCCAGCAGCTTACAGCTGGGGGTTCCCGCCTACAATGAGCAGTTCTTC. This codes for CASSLQLGVPAYNEQFF.

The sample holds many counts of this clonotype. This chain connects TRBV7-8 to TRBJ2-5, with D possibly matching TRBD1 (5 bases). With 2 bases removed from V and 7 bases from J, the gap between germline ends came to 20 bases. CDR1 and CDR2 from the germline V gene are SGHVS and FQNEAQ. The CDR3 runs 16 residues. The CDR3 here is CASSLLQGPESVTQYF. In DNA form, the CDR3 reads TGTGCCAGCAGCTTACTTCAGGGCCCCGAGTCTGTGACCCAGTACTTC.

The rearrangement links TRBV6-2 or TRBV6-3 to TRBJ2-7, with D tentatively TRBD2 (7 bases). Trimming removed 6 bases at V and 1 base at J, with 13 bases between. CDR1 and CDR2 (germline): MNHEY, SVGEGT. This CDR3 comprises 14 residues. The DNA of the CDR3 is TGTGCCAGCAGCCCTCGGGGGGCTTCCTACGAGCAGTACGTC. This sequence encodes CASSPRGASYEQYV.

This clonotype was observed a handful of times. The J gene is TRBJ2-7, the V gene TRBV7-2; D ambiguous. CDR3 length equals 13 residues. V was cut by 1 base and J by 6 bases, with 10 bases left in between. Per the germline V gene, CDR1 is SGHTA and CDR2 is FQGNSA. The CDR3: CASSLGRVSEQYF. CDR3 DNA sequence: TGTGCCAGCAGCTTAGGTAGGGTAAGCGAGCAGTACTTC.

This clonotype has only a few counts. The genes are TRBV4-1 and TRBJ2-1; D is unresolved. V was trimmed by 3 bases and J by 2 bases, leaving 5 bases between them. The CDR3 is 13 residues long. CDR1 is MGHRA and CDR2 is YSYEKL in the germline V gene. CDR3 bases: TGCGCCAGCAGCCAGGGAACCTACAATGAGCAGTTCTTC. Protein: CASSQGTYNEQFF.

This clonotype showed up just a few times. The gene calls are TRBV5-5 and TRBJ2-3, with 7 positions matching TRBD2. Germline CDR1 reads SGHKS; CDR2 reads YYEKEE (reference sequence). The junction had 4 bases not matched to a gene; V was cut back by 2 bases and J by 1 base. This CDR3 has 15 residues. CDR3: CASSFRGDGTDTQYF. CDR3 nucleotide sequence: TGTGCCAGCAGCTTTCGGGGGGACGGCACAGATACGCAGTATTTT.

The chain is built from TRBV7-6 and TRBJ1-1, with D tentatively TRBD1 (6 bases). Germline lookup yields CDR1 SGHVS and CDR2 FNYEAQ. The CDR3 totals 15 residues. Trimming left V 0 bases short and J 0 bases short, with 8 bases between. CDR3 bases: TGTGCCAGCAGCTTAGCACAGGGCTTGAACACTGAAGCTTTCTTT. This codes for CASSLAQGLNTEAFF.

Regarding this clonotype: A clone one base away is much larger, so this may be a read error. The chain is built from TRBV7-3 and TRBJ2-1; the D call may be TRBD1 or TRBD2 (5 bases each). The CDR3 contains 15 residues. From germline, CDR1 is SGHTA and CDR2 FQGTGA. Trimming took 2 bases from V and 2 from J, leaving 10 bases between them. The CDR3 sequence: CASSLYEGPYNEQFF. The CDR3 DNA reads TGTGCCAGCAGCTTATACGAGGGGCCCTACAATGAGCAGTTCTTC.

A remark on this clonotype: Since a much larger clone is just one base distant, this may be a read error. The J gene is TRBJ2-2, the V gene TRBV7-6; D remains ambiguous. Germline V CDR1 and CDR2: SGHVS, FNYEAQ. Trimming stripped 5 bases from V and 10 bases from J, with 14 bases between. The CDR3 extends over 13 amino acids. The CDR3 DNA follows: TGTGCCAGCAGCGCCGACCGCCCCGAGGAGCTGTTTTTT. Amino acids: CASSADRPEELFF.